The 21 T cell receptor beta chains below come from one sample, sequenced in a study of identical twins. One entry per CDR3 protein, called by TCRdb with MiXCR from the 5' RACE reads. Of around 1.7 million distinct CDR3 sequences in the sample, roughly a third are singletons; the top ten hold under 0.35%. The sequencing sample was made of cord blood. The receptors were sampled from a newborn girl in good health.

The chain has TRBV5-4 and TRBJ2-3; 8 nucleotides match TRBD2. The CDR3 covers 15 residues. Germline V lookup: CDR1 SGHNT, CDR2 YYREEE (reference sequence). V trimming: 4 bases; J trimming: 2 bases; junction bases outside the gene matches: 6. The CDR3 is CASSAGLGHTDTQYF. CDR3 DNA: TGTGCCAGCAGCGCGGGACTAGGCCACACAGATACGCAGTATTTT.

This clonotype turned up a few times. The chain couples TRBV12-3 or TRBV12-4 to TRBJ1-2, with TRBD1 identical over 9 bases. Trimming at V came to 6 bases and at J to 7 bases, leaving 6 bases not matched to a gene. The CDR3 sequence is 13 residues long. The CDR3 is CASRGTGKVGYTF. The DNA of the CDR3 is TGTGCCAGCAGGGGGACAGGGAAGGTTGGCTACACCTTC.

In this sample, this clonotype turned up many times. This may be a read error, as it is one base from a much larger clone. J is TRBJ2-7 and V is TRBV10-3; D gene ambiguous. CDR3 length equals 11 residues. The germline CDR1 and CDR2 sequences are ENHRY and SYGVKD. V lost 3 bases and J lost 3, with 3 bases in between. CDR3 in DNA: TGTGCCATCAGTGACAACTACGAGCAGTACTTC. This gives the protein CAISDNYEQYF.

This clonotype was found many times. The chain combines TRBV7-8 with TRBJ2-5; 8 bases line up with TRBD2. Germline V lookup: CDR1 SGHVS, CDR2 FQNEAQ. J was trimmed by 5 bases and V by 2 bases; bases with no gene match: 13. The CDR3 runs to 17 residues. This chain's CDR3 is CASSLRLANLKLETQYF. The CDR3 nucleotides are TGTGCCAGCAGCTTAAGACTAGCGAATTTGAAGTTGGAGACCCAGTACTTC.

This clonotype was counted a few times. This chain uses TRBV5-1 with TRBJ2-1; 8 bases map to TRBD2. Trimming took 2 bases from V and 2 from J; bases not matched to a gene: 12. Germline V CDR1 and CDR2: SGHRS, YFSETQ. The CDR3 consists of 18 residues. As DNA, the CDR3 is TGCGCCAGCAGCTTTGGGACTAGTCTCCGTTCTGCCTACAATGAGCAGTTCTTC. This translates into CASSFGTSLRSAYNEQFF.

Concerning this clonotype itself: One junction end disagrees with the germline gene, perhaps due to a read error. The CDR3 nucleotides are TGTGCCAGCAATTTATGGCGTAGAACGGGTGAGCAGTTCTTC. It translates to CASNLWRRTGEQFF. The gene calls are TRBV27 and TRBJ2-1; D gene unclear. Germline-derived CDR1 and CDR2 are MNHEY and SMNVEV (reference sequence). The CDR3 contains 14 residues.

This chain connects TRBV4-2 to TRBJ2-4; no firm D call. Trimming removed 4 bases at V and 13 bases at J, with 20 bases between. Germline values: CDR1 LGHNA, CDR2 YNFKEQ. The CDR3 extends over 14 amino acids. The CDR3 coding sequence is TGTGCCAGCAGCCTAGGCGGCTACAACTACGTGCAGTACTTC. Encoded protein: CASSLGGYNYVQYF.

This clonotype was recorded a few times. The rearrangement uses TRBV4-1 and TRBJ1-5; 9 positions match TRBD1. Trimming took 4 bases from V and 4 from J; bases not matched to a gene: 11. Germline V gene lookup returns CDR1 MGHRA and CDR2 YSYEKL. This CDR3 has 17 amino acids. This chain's CDR3 is CASSPYGTGIRNQPQHF. The CDR3 DNA reads as TGCGCCAGCAGCCCGTACGGGACAGGGATTCGAAATCAGCCCCAGCATTTT.

In this sample, this clonotype turned up once. This clone may be a read error of a much larger clone one base away. The chain couples TRBV3-1 to TRBJ1-2; D may be TRBD1 (5 bases). Germline assignment: CDR1 LGHDT and CDR2 YNNKEL (reference sequence). The CDR3 spans 15 residues. This chain's CDR3 is CASSHRRGVPYDYTF. The CDR3, as DNA: TGTGCCAGCAGCCACCGAAGGGGAGTGCCCTATGACTACACCTTC.

This clonotype was counted a few times. The rearrangement links TRBV28 to TRBJ2-2, with D unclear. This CDR3 region has 12 residues. Trimming stripped 6 bases from V and 5 bases from J, with 7 bases between. Per germline, CDR1 MDHEN and CDR2 SYDVKM. The CDR3 loop is CASSFVTGELFF. CDR3 sequence (DNA): TGTGCCAGCAGCTTCGTAACCGGGGAGCTGTTTTTT.

The rearrangement joins TRBV5-1 to TRBJ1-3; D is undetermined. The germline CDR1 and CDR2 sequences are SGHRS and YFSETQ. The CDR3 runs 16 residues. V shed 0 bases and J shed 0 bases, with 10 bases lying between them. Here the CDR3 reads CASSLEPPGSGNTIYF. Here the CDR3 DNA reads TGCGCCAGCAGCTTGGAACCACCTGGCTCTGGAAACACCATATATTTT.

This clonotype has a handful of counts. The genes are TRBV7-9 and TRBJ1-2; D may be TRBD1 (5 bases). Germline assignment: CDR1 SEHNR and CDR2 FQNEAQ (reference sequence). The V end lost 4 bases, the J end lost 7 bases, and 13 bases lay between the germline ends. The CDR3 consists of 13 residues. The CDR3 sequence is CASSYTTRGGYTF. The CDR3 DNA reads as TGTGCCAGCAGCTATACGACTAGGGGTGGCTACACCTTC.

This clonotype was detected many times. The germline gene is not matched at one end of the junction; a read error may be the cause. The gene calls are TRBV5-1 and TRBJ2-3; TRBD2 agrees at 9 bases. The CDR3 runs 16 residues. The germline gives CDR1 SGHRS, CDR2 YFSETQ. The CDR3 sequence: CASSSLAGAGTDTQYF. In DNA form, the CDR3 reads TGTGCCAGCAGCTCATTAGCGGGAGCGGGCACAGATACGCAGTATTTT.

On this clonotype itself: The final CDR3 position lacks the conserved phenylalanine or tryptophan, pointing to a likely read error. This chain joins TRBV27 and TRBJ2-1, with 7 bases identical to TRBD2. Germline values: CDR1 MNHEY, CDR2 SMNVEV (reference sequence). The CDR3 is made up of 12 amino acids. V lost 6 bases to trimming and J lost 7 bases; unmatched junction nucleotides: 3. CDR3 sequence: CASRLGGNEQFY. CDR3 sequence (DNA): TGTGCCAGCAGACTGGGGGGGAATGAGCAGTTCTAC.

This clonotype was detected only a few times. The chain joins TRBV10-3 to TRBJ1-1, with D hard to call. V gave up 7 bases and J gave up 1 base, with 7 bases separating them. CDR3 length equals 12 residues. From germline, CDR1 is ENHRY and CDR2 SYGVKD. The CDR3 nucleotides are TGTGCCATCAAGGAGGGGAACACTGAAGCTTTCTTT. This sequence encodes CAIKEGNTEAFF.

This clonotype was counted a single time. The V call is TRBV5-1, the J call TRBJ1-1; D perhaps matches TRBD1 (6 bases). The CDR3 length is 14 residues. From germline, CDR1 is SGHRS and CDR2 YFSETQ. Trimming removed 2 bases at V and 5 bases at J, with 13 bases between. In DNA form, the CDR3 reads TGCGCCAGCAGCTTCGGGGGGCAGTTAACTGAAGCTTTCTTT. Its translation: CASSFGGQLTEAFF.

This CDR3 is CASSPPLTGVRMNEQYF. DNA for the CDR3: TGTGCCAGCTCACCACCGCTTACAGGGGTAAGGATGAACGAGCAGTACTTC. The chain couples TRBV18 to TRBJ2-5, with TRBD1 matching 7 bases. The end of the DNA aligns better with TRBJ2-7, so the J call may be wrong. The germline V gene encodes CDR1 KGHSH and CDR2 LQKENI. The CDR3 is 17 residues long.

This chain links TRBV2 with TRBJ2-1, with 10 positions matching TRBD2. Matching the DNA end better, TRBJ2-7 makes the J call doubtful. The CDR3 has 17 amino acids. Germline loops: CDR1 SNHLY, CDR2 FYNNEI. The CDR3 loop is CASSEVYASGGYNEQYF. The CDR3, as DNA: TGTGCCAGCAGTGAAGTATACGCTAGCGGGGGTTACAATGAGCAGTACTTC.

The chain recombines TRBV7-9 with TRBJ1-4; D is unclear. CDR1 and CDR2 (germline): SEHNR, FQNEAQ (reference sequence). The V gene lost 5 bases and the J gene lost 6 bases, with 13 bases spanning the gap. The CDR3 contains 14 residues. In DNA form, the CDR3 reads TGTGCCAGCAGCGCAGGCTCTCCAGATGAAAAACTGTTTTTT. Translation: CASSAGSPDEKLFF.

The table lists this clonotype with a few counts. V usage is TRBV5-1 and J usage is TRBJ2-3; D ambiguous. Germline values: CDR1 SGHRS, CDR2 YFSETQ. V was pared by 4 bases and J by 3 bases, with 15 bases between. CDR3 length: 15 amino acids. CDR3 bases: TGCGCCAGCAGCCCCTCCCGCTACAATACAGATACGCAGTATTTT. Its protein is CASSPSRYNTDTQYF. The complete variable domain, with remaining parts taken from reference TRBV5-1 and TRBJ2-3, reads KAGVTQTPRYLIKTRGQQVTLSCSPISGHRSVSWYQQTPGQGLQFLFEYFSETQRNKGNFPGRFSGRQFSNSRSEMNVSTLELGDSALYLCASSPSRYNTDTQYFGPGTRLTVL.

The CDR3 DNA is TGCGCCAGCAGCTTCAGACCGGATAATTCACCCCTCCACTTT. Translated, it gives CASSFRPDNSPLHF. The chain employs TRBV5-1 and TRBJ1-6; no definite D call. Trimming stripped 2 bases from V and 5 bases from J, with 8 bases between. The CDR3 totals 14 residues. The germline gives CDR1 SGHRS, CDR2 YFSETQ.